This note documents a single T cell receptor (beta chain) sequence. What it binds is unknown. MiXCR was run by TCRdb on the 5' RACE reads, yielding one entry per CDR3 protein. The sample lists over 120,000 distinct CDR3 sequences, under 30% occurring once. This CDR3 is 15 amino acids long. The V segment lost 9 bases and the J segment 0 bases; nucleotides outside the gene matches: 10. Per the germline V gene, CDR1 is LNHDA and CDR2 is SQIVND (reference sequence). The data stem from a study of T-cell memory formation after mild COVID-19. Notes on the study in general: Mostly located in CM and EM were contracting CD4+ clones, with contracting CD8+ clones located in EMRA. There were some responding clones in pre-infection memory, which suggested that cross-reactive memory had joined.

This TCR was sampled from an adult woman who had mild COVID-19 (a few samples of this study predate the infection). Cell type and time point are not known. The chain is built from TRBV19 and TRBJ1-2; 7 nucleotides line up with TRBD1. The sequenced material came from PBMCs or a T cell subset sorted from them (not recorded which). The CDR3 is CASLDWDRANYGYTF. The DNA of the CDR3 is TGTGCCAGCCTTGATTGGGACAGAGCTAACTATGGCTACACCTTC. The full variable domain, its missing parts supplied by reference TRBV19 and TRBJ1-2, is DGGITQSPKYLFRKEGQNVTLSCEQNLNHDAMYWYRQDPGQGLRLIYYSQIVNDFQKGDIAEGYSVSREKKESFPLTVTSAQKNPTAFYLCASLDWDRANYGYTFGSGTRLTVV.